This is a list of T cell receptor beta chains from one sample in a study of CD8+CD57+ T cells in acquired aplastic anemia. One entry per CDR3 protein, called by TCRdb with MiXCR from the reads. The sample consists of about 81,000 distinct CDR3 sequences, under 50% of them appearing once. The sequenced sample was sorted CD4+, CD8+, or CD8+CD57+ T cells (not recorded which) from PBMCs. The source is a human donor in good health, serving as a control. Both conserved end residues are part of each CDR3. Fields, in order: D gene, clone size, J gene, V gene, CDR3 DNA, CDR3 protein. A D gene is named only where the DNA matches it firmly. Not all rows give a size; the values are once, few, many and, for expanded clones, a class.

TRBD1,few,TRBJ2-7,TRBV7-2,TGTGCCAGCAGCACACGACAGGGTCGGGAGTACTTC,CASSTRQGREYF
TRBD1,many,TRBJ1-5,TRBV19,TGTGCCAGTAGTATCAACAGGGGGATTTTGAGCAATCAGCCCCAGCATTTT,CASSINRGILSNQPQHF
TRBD2,.,TRBJ2-5,TRBV12-5,TGTGCTAGTGCGGGGGGTCTTCAAGAGACCCAGTACTTC,CASAGGLQETQYF
.,once,TRBJ1-1,TRBV10-3,TGTGCCATCAGTATGGTACTCCAGAAGGACACTGAAGCTTTCTTT,CAISMVLQKDTEAFF
TRBD1,few,TRBJ1-2,TRBV6-5,TGTGCCAGCAGTTTCTCCGGGACAGGGCCAGCTAACTATGGCTACACCTTC,CASSFSGTGPANYGYTF
TRBD1,.,TRBJ1-1,TRBV6-1,TGTGCCAGCAGTACCTTAGGGACAGGGGGTCTCCCTTTCTTT,CASSTLGTGGLPFF
TRBD2,once,TRBJ2-1,TRBV25-1,TGTGCCAGCAGTCCCAGCGGGGCCTACAATGAGCAGTTCTTC,CASSPSGAYNEQFF
.,.,TRBJ1-1,TRBV11-2,TGTGCCAGCAGCTTGGGGGGAGGGGCTTTCTTT,CASSLGGGAFF
TRBD1,many,TRBJ2-7,TRBV7-6,TGTGCCAGCAGCTTAGAGGACAGGGACTACGAGCAGTACTTC,CASSLEDRDYEQYF
TRBD1,.,TRBJ1-4,TRBV5-1,TGCGCCAGCAGCTTGATTACAGGGGGGGAAAAACTGTTTTTT,CASSLITGGEKLFF
.,many,TRBJ2-2,TRBV19,TGTGCCAGTAATGCGGGCCTCAGGGGTCCCGGGGAGCTGTTTTTT,CASNAGLRGPGELFF
.,.,TRBJ2-5,TRBV3-1,TGTGCCAGCAGCCAAGGTTTTTATGAGACCCAGTACTTC,CASSQGFYETQYF
TRBD2,few,TRBJ2-7,TRBV30,TGTGCCTGGTGGGGGGGGGAGTCCCCCTACGAGCAGTACTTC,CAWWGGESPYEQYF
.,.,TRBJ2-7,TRBV30,TGTGCCTGGAGTGATTCGGCGGTACGGCAAGGCAGTTTCCTTTACGAGCAGTACTTC,CAWSDSAVRQGSFLYEQYF
TRBD1,.,TRBJ1-2,TRBV11-2,TGTGCCAGCAGCTCGCCCCGGGACAGGTTAAACTATGGCTACACCTTC,CASSSPRDRLNYGYTF
.,.,TRBJ2-7,TRBV9,TGTGCCAGCAGCCCGAATCGGGACCTATACGAGCAGTACTTC,CASSPNRDLYEQYF
.,many,TRBJ1-1,TRBV10-3,TGTGCCGTACAGGGACTGAACACTGAAGCTTTCTTT,CAVQGLNTEAFF
.,.,TRBJ1-1,TRBV25-1,TGTGCCAGCAGTGCCCTAGCGGGAGCGGGTGATACGCAGTACACTGAAGCTTTCTTT,CASSALAGAGDTQYTEAFF
TRBD2,many,TRBJ2-2,TRBV24-1,TGTGCCACCCGGGGAGGGGTCACCGGGGAGCTGTTTTTT,CATRGGVTGELFF
.,few,TRBJ1-1,TRBV24-1,TGTGCCACCAGTTTATCCAAGGGAAACACTGAAGCTTTCTTT,CATSLSKGNTEAFF
.,many,TRBJ1-2,TRBV10-2,TGCGCCAGCAGTGAGGGCTATGGCTACACCTTC,CASSEGYGYTF
.,.,TRBJ2-1,TRBV11-2,TGTGCCAGCAGCCCTTGGGGGTCGGGGGCGGAGCCCTACAATGAGCAGTTCTTC,CASSPWGSGAEPYNEQFF
.,.,TRBJ1-6,TRBV5-1,TGCGCCAGCAGCTCCTACAGGGAAGGAAGTTCACCCCTCCACTTT,CASSSYREGSSPLHF
.,.,TRBJ1-6,TRBV6-2/TRBV6-3,TGTGCCAGCGGTTATGGGCTCTCCCTCCACTTT,CASGYGLSLHF
.,many,TRBJ1-1,TRBV15,TGTGCCACCAGCACTGACAGGTCTACGAACACTGAAGCTTTCTTT,CATSTDRSTNTEAFF
.,.,TRBJ2-1,TRBV29-1,TGCAGCGTTGAGGGTTGGAGACTGGCCTCCTACAATGAGCAGTTCTTC,CSVEGWRLASYNEQFF
TRBD1,.,TRBJ1-1,TRBV10-3,TGTGCCATCAGTGATTGGGGACAGGGTAACACTGAAGCTTTCTTT,CAISDWGQGNTEAFF
TRBD2,many,TRBJ2-1,TRBV24-1,TGTGCCACCAGTGACCCCTTGCGGGAGAACTACAATGAGCAGTTCTTC,CATSDPLRENYNEQFF
.,many,TRBJ2-1,TRBV7-9,TGTGCCAGCAGCTTGCGGGTTCTAAGCAATGAGCAGTTCTTC,CASSLRVLSNEQFF
.,once,TRBJ1-2,TRBV19,TGTGCCAGTAGTATAGGTAGCAGAGACTATGGCTACACCTTC,CASSIGSRDYGYTF
.,many,TRBJ1-1,TRBV12-3/TRBV12-4,TGTGCCAGCAGTTTGGGCAGTGAAGCTTTCTTT,CASSLGSEAFF
TRBD1,.,TRBJ2-2,TRBV19,TGTGCCAGTACAGAGCAGGGGGCATATACCGGGGAGCTGTTTTTT,CASTEQGAYTGELFF
.,many,TRBJ2-3,TRBV25-1,TGCGCCAGCAGCCAAGCTGGCACAGATACGCAGTATTTT,CASSQAGTDTQYF
.,few,TRBJ1-5,TRBV2,TGTGCCAGCAGTTGGGCAGCTAATCAGCCCCAGCATTTT,CASSWAANQPQHF
.,once,TRBJ1-1,TRBV15,TGTGCCACCAGCAGATCCCGAACAGGGCAGTCAAACACTGAAGCTTTCTTT,CATSRSRTGQSNTEAFF
.,many,TRBJ1-1,TRBV7-9,TGTGCCAGCAGATCGGGACCGGCCAACACTGAAGCTTTCTTT,CASRSGPANTEAFF
TRBD1,.,TRBJ2-1,TRBV24-1,TGTGCCACCAGTGTACAGGGGGTAGCGCCTTACAATGAGCAGTTCTTC,CATSVQGVAPYNEQFF
.,.,TRBJ2-1,TRBV10-3,TGTGCCATCCGCAGGGGCAATGAGCAGTTCTTC,CAIRRGNEQFF
.,few,TRBJ1-2,TRBV29-1,TGCAGCGCCGAGACGGATTATGGCTACACCTTC,CSAETDYGYTF
.,few,TRBJ1-4,TRBV12-3/TRBV12-4,TGTGCCAGCAGTTTAAGTTCGGAAAAACTGTTTTTT,CASSLSSEKLFF
.,few,TRBJ2-2,TRBV25-1,TGTGCCAGCAGCCCCTTGACTGCCCTCGGGTCCACCGGGGAGCTGTTTTTT,CASSPLTALGSTGELFF
.,.,TRBJ2-1,TRBV15,TGTGCCACCAGCCCGCCAAATAGGGGGGCAGGGGAGGATGAGCAGTTCTTC,CATSPPNRGAGEDEQFF
.,many,TRBJ2-1,TRBV5-1,TGCGCCAGCAGCTTGGCCGAGGGTCATGAGCAGTTCTTC,CASSLAEGHEQFF
.,.,TRBJ1-2,TRBV20-1,TGCAGTGCTAGAACTCCAGGCTCTTTCTATGGCTACACCTTC,CSARTPGSFYGYTF
TRBD1,many,TRBJ1-5,TRBV29-1,TGCAGCGTCCCGGACAGGGGGGGATCCCAGCATTTT,CSVPDRGGSQHF
.,.,TRBJ1-2,TRBV10-3,TGTGCCATCAGTGATGGCCCGGGGGCCTATGGCTACACCTTC,CAISDGPGAYGYTF
.,many,TRBJ1-2,TRBV2,TGTGCCAGCAGTGAAGCGCTTCAGCCGGCCTTGGGACCCACAGGGTCCTATGGCTACACCTTC,CASSEALQPALGPTGSYGYTF
.,many,TRBJ2-2,TRBV24-1,TGTGCCACAAGGGTCGGCACCGGGGAGCTGTTTTTT,CATRVGTGELFF
TRBD1,many,TRBJ1-5,TRBV12-3/TRBV12-4,TGTGCCAGCAGTTTAAGACAGGGGGCCGATCAGCCCCAGCATTTT,CASSLRQGADQPQHF
TRBD2,.,TRBJ2-1,TRBV9,TGTGCCAGCAGCGTAGCGGGCGGGAGATTTAATGAGCAGTTCTTC,CASSVAGGRFNEQFF
.,few,TRBJ1-1,TRBV25-1,TGTGCCAGCAGTACCCAGACAGGACCTCTGAACACTGAAGCTTTCTTT,CASSTQTGPLNTEAFF
.,.,TRBJ2-1,TRBV11-2,TGTGCCAGCAGCTCGGGACCAGCTGTAAATGAGCAGTTCTTC,CASSSGPAVNEQFF
.,many,TRBJ1-6,TRBV3-1,TGTGCCAGCAGCCAGGTAGGGGAAAATTCACCCCTCCACTTT,CASSQVGENSPLHF
.,.,TRBJ2-1,TRBV9,TGTGCCAGCAGCGTGGATGAGCAGTTCTTC,CASSVDEQFF
.,.,TRBJ2-1,TRBV10-3,TGTGCCATCAGTGAGTCGGGGCAGGGCTATGAGCAGTTCTTC,CAISESGQGYEQFF